The T cell receptor beta chain under discussion was sequenced for a study of STAT5B mutations in CD4+ large granular lymphocyte leukemia. The V gene's germline CDR1 is MDHEN and CDR2 SYDVKM. The J segment lost 11 bases and the V segment lost 4 bases, leaving 9 bases of the junction unmatched. CDR3 length equals 13 residues. The data were produced by immunoSEQ multiplex PCR, yet TCRdb's version contains in-frame clones alone and is incomplete. The sample lists some 51,000 clones, roughly four fifths occurring once. This clonotype was obtained from a human donor in good health. The rearrangement joins TRBV28 to TRBJ1-2, with TRBD1 matching over 8 bases. The sample was CD4+ T cells from blood buffy coats. The CDR3 region is CASSSTGVRQYTF. Written as DNA, the CDR3 is TGTGCCAGCAGTTCGACAGGGGTTCGGCAATACACCTTC.